This TCR beta chain was recorded in a study of CD8 T cells in ankylosing spondylitis. General study results and limits: About 8 highly homologous variants made up a TCR beta motif that seemed to typify ankylosing spondylitis blood. Disease-linked clones, CD8+, were relatively rare in peripheral blood.

The CDR3 extends over 16 amino acids. Germline V gives CDR1 SGHRS, CDR2 YFSETQ. J lost 3 bases, V lost 4 bases, and 6 bases had no gene match. This clonotype was counted a few times. The antigen is undetermined. The authors made TCR beta libraries by quantitative 5'-RACE with molecular barcodes. From the 5' RACE reads, TCRdb called clonotypes with MiXCR, one entry per CDR3 protein. The data show over 700,000 distinct CDR3 sequences, roughly 19% seen once. The gene calls are TRBV5-1 and TRBJ2-1; 11 nucleotides match TRBD2. Sequenced input: blood, either unsorted or a sorted T cell fraction (not recorded which). This receptor was taken from a male donor with ankylosing spondylitis. The CDR3 reads CASSGTSGSVYNEQFF. CDR3 coding DNA: TGCGCCAGCAGCGGTACTAGCGGGAGTGTCTACAATGAGCAGTTCTTC.